The entry below gives a single T cell receptor (beta chain) sequence along with its context. The sample is drawn from a study of cytomegalovirus exposure and HLA in healthy donors. The PCR had 60 Vbeta and 13 Jbeta primers. This table comes from immunoSEQ multiplex PCR, and its TCRdb copy is limited to in-frame clones, with some not included. This sample contains about 48,000 clones. Germline CDR1 reads SGHNT; CDR2 reads YYREEE (reference sequence). This CDR3 has 13 amino acids. Trimming pared 1 base from V and 8 bases from J, leaving 12 bases between. This clonotype originated in a male donor in good health and CMV-seropositive. V gene TRBV5-4 combines with J gene TRBJ1-2; tentatively, D is TRBD1 (5 bases). Sequenced input: PBMCs. For the CDR3, the DNA is TGTGCCAGCAGCTTGAGGCAGGGTGGCGGCTACACCTTC. Protein: CASSLRQGGGYTF.